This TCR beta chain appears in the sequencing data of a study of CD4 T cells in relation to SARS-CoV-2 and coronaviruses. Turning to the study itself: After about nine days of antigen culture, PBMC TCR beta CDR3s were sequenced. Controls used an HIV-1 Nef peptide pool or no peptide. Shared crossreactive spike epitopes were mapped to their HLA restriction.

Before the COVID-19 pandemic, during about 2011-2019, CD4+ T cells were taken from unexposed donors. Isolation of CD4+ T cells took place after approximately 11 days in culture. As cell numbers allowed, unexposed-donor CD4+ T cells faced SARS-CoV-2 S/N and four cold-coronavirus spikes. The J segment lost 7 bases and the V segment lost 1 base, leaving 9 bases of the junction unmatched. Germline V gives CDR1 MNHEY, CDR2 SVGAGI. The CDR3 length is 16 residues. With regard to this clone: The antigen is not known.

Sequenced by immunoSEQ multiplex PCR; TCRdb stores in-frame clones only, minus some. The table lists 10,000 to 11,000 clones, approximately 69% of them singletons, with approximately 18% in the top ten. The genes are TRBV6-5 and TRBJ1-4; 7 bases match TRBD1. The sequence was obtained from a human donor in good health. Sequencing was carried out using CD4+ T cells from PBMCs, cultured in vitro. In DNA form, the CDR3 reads TGTGCCAGCAGTTACTTGCCCTCTGGGACAGTTGAAAAACTGTTTTTT. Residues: CASSYLPSGTVEKLFF.